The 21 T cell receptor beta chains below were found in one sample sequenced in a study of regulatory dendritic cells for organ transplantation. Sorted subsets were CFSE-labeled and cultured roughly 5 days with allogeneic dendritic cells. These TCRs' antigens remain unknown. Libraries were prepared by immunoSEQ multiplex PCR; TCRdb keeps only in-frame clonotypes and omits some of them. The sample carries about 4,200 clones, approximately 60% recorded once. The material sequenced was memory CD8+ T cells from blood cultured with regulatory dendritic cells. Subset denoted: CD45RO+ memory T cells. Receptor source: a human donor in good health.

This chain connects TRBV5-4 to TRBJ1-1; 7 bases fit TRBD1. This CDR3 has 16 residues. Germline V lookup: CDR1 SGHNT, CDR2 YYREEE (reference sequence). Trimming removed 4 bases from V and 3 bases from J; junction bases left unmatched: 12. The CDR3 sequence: CASSEGTASLDTEAFF. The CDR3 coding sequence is TGTGCCAGCAGCGAAGGGACAGCGTCTTTGGACACTGAAGCTTTCTTT.

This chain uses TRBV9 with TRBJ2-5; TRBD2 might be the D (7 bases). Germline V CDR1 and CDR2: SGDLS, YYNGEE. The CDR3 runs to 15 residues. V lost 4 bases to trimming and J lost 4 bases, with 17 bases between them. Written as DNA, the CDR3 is TGTGCCAGCAGCCCCGGTGGGGGGGCATTAGAGACCCAGTACTTC. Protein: CASSPGGGALETQYF.

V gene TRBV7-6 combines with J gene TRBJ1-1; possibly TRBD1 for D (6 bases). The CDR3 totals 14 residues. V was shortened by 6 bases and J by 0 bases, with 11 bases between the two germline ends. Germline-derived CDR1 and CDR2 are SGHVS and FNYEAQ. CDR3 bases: TGTGCCAGCAGACCTGACAGGATGAACACTGAAGCTTTCTTT. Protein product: CASRPDRMNTEAFF. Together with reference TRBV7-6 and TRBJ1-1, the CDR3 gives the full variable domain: GAGVSQSPRYKVTKRGQDVALRCDPISGHVSLYWYRQALGQGPEFLTYFNYEAQQDKSGLPNDRFSAERPEGSISTLTIQRTEQRDSAMYRCASRPDRMNTEAFFGQGTRLTVV.

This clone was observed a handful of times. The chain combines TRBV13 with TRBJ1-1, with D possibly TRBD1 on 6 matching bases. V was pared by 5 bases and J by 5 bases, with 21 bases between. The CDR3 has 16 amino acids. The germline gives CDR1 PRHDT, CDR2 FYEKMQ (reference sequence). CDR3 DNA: TGTGCCAGCAGCCCCCGGGGGGCAGAGAGATGGACTGAAGCTTTCTTT. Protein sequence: CASSPRGAERWTEAFF.

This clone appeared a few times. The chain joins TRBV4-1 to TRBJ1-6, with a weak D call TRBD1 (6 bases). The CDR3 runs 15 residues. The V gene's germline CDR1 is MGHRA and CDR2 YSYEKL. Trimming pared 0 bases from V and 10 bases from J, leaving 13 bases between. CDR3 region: CASSQDQGFGSPLHF. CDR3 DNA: TGCGCCAGCAGCCAAGATCAGGGGTTTGGATCACCCCTCCACTTT.

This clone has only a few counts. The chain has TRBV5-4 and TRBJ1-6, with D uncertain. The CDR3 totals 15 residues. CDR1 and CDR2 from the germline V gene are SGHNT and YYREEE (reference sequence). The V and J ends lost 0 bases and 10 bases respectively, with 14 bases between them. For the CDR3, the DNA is TGTGCCAGCAGCTTGGCCGTAGATAAAGCATCACCCCTCCACTTT. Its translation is CASSLAVDKASPLHF.

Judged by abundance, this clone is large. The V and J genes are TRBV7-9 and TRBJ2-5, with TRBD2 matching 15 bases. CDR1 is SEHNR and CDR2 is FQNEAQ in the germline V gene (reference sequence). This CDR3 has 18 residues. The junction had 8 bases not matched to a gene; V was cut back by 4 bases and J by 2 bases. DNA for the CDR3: TGTGCCAGCAGCTCAACGGGACTAGCGGGGGGCATTCAAGAGACCCAGTACTTC. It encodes CASSSTGLAGGIQETQYF.

CDR3 in amino acids: CASRPTMGSSGNTIYF. The CDR3 DNA reads TGTGCCAGCAGGCCGACTATGGGTTCCTCTGGAAACACCATATATTTT. V and J are TRBV27 and TRBJ1-3; D unclear. V lost 6 bases to trimming and J lost 0 bases, with 15 bases between them. The CDR3 sequence is 16 residues long. CDR1 is MNHEY and CDR2 is SMNVEV in the germline V gene (reference sequence).

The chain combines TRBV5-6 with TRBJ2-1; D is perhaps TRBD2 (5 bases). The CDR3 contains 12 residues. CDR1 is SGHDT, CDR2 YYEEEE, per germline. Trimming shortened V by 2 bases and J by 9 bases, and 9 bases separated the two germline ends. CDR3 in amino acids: CASSFSTSEQFF. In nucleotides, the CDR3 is TGTGCCAGCAGCTTCAGCACTAGTGAGCAGTTCTTC.

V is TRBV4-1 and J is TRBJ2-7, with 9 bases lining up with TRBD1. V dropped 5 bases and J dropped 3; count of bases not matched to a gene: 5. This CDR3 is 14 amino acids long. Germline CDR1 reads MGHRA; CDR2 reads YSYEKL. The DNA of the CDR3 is TGCGCCAGCAGCGCCCAGGGACAGGGCTACGAGCAGTACTTC. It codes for CASSAQGQGYEQYF.

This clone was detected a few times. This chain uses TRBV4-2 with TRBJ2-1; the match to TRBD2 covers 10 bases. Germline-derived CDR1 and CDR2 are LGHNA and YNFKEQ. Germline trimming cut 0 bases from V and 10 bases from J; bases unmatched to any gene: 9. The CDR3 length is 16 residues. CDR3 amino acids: CASSQDGSGGAEEQFF. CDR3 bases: TGTGCCAGCAGCCAAGATGGGAGCGGGGGGGCGGAGGAGCAGTTCTTC.

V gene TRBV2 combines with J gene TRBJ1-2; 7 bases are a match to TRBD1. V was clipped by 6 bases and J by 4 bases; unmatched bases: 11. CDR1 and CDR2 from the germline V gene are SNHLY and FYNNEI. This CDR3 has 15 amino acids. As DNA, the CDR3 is TGTGCCAGCAGCCCCGACAGGGTTGACCCCTATGGCTACACCTTC. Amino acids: CASSPDRVDPYGYTF.

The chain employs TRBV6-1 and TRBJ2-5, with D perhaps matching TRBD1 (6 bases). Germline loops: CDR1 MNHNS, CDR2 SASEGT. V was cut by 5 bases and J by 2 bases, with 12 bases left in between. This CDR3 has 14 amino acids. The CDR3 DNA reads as TGTGCCAGCAGTCCCAGAAGGGGGCAAGAGACCCAGTACTTC. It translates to CASSPRRGQETQYF.

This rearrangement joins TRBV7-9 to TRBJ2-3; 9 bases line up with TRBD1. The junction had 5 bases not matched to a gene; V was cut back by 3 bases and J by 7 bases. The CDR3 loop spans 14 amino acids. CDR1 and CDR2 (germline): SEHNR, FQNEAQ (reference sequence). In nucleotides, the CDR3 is TGTGCCAGCAGCTTCCGGGACAGGGTTTATACGCAGTATTTT. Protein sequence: CASSFRDRVYTQYF.

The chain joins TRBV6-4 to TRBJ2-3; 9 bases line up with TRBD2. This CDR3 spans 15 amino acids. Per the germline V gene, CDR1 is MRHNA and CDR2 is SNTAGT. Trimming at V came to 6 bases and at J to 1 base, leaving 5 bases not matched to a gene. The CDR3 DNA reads TGTGCCAGCAGCTCGACTAGCGGACGCACAGATACGCAGTATTTT. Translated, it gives CASSSTSGRTDTQYF.

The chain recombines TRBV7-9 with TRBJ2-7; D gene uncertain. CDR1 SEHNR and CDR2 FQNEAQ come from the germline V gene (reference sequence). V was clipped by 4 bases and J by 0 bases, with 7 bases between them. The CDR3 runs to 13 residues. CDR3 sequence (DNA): TGTGCCAGCAGCTGGCAGTCCTCCTACGAGCAGTACTTC. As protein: CASSWQSSYEQYF. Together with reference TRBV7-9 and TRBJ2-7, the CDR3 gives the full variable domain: DTGVSQNPRHKITKRGQNVTFRCDPISEHNRLYWYRQTLGQGPEFLTYFQNEAQLEKSRLLSDRFSAERPKGSFSTLEIQRTEQGDSAMYLCASSWQSSYEQYFGPGTRLTVT.

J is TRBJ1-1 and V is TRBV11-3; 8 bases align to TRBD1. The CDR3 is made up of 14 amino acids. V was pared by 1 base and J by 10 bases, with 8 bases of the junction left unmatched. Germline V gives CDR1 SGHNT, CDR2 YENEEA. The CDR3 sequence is CASSLAGDRKTAFF. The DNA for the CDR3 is TGTGCCAGCAGCTTAGCGGGGGACAGGAAAACAGCTTTCTTT. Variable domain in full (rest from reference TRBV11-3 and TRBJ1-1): EAGVVQSPRYKIIEKKQPVAFWCNPISGHNTLYWYLQNLGQGPELLIRYENEEAVDDSQLPKDRFSAERLKGVDSTLKIQPAELGDSAVYLCASSLAGDRKTAFFGQGTRLTVV.

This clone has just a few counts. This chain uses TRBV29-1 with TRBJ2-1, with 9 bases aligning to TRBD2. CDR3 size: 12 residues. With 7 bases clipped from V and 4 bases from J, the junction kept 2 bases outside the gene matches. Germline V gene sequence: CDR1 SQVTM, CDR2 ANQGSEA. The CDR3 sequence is CSGSGGYNEQFF. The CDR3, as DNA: TGCAGCGGTAGCGGGGGATACAATGAGCAGTTCTTC.

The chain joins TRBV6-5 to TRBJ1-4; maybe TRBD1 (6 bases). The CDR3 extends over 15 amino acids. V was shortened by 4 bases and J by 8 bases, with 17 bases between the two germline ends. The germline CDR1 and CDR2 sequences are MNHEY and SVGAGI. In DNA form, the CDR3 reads TGTGCCAGCAGTTTCCGGGACAATTCTCGCGAAAAACTGTTTTTT. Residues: CASSFRDNSREKLFF.

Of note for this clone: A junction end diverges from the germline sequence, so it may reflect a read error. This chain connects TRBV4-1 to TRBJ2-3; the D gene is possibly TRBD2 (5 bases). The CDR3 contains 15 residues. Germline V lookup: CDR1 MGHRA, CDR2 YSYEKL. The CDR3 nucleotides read TGCGCCAGCAGCCAAGCCGGACTGGGCACGGATACGCAGTATTTT. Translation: CASSQAGLGTDTQYF.

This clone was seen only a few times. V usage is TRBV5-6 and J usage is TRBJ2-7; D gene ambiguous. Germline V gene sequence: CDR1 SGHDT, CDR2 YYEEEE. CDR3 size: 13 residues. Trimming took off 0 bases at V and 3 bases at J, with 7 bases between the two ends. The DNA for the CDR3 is TGTGCCAGCAGCTTGGGGCCGATCTACGAGCAGTACTTC. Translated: CASSLGPIYEQYF.